This T cell receptor beta chain stems from a study of post-analysis software for immune sequencing data. Findings and limits, study-wide: Patients carried roughly five TRBV segments more frequently than controls did, and TRBV5-6, TRBV5-1 and TRBV20-1 were among them.

Carried by the TCR beta cDNA libraries were unique molecular identifiers. TCRdb fed the PCR reads into MiXCR, producing one record per CDR3 protein. The table includes about 820,000 distinct CDR3 sequences, about 50% detected once. The table lists this clonotype with a few counts. Its antigen is still unknown. The CDR3 is made up of 13 amino acids. Per germline, CDR1 SGDLS and CDR2 YYNGEE. The germline V and J ends were trimmed by 0 bases and 12 bases, with 13 bases remaining between them. V usage is TRBV9 and J usage is TRBJ2-1; D is unclear. This TCR came from a girl aged 10-17 years with multiple sclerosis. Sequenced sample: blood. CDR3 coding DNA: TGTGCCAGCAGCGTAGAATTAGTCTCGGGGCAGTTCTTC. Its translation is CASSVELVSGQFF.